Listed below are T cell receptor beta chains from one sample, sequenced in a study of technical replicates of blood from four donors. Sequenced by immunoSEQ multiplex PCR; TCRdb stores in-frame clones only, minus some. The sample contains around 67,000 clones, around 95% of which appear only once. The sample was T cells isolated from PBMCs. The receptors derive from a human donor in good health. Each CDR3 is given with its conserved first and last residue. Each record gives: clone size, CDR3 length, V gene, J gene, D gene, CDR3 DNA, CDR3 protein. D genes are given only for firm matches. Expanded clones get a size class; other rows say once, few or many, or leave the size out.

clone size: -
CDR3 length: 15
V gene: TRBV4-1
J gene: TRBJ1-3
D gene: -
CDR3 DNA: TGCGCCAGCAGTCTCGACCAGGGCGACGGAAACACCATATATTTT
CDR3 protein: CASSLDQGDGNTIYF

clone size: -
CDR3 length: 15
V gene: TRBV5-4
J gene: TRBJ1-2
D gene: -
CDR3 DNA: TGTGCCAGCAGCTTGGACCCAGGGCTGCAATATGGCTACACCTTC
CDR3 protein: CASSLDPGLQYGYTF

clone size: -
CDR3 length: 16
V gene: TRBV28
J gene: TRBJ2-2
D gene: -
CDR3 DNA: TGTGCCAGCACCCCGAACAGCCGATTGAACACCGGGGAGCTGTTTTTT
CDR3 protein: CASTPNSRLNTGELFF

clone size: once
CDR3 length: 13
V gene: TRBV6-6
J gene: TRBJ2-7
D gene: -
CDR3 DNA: TGTGCCAGCAGTTACTTTAGTTCCTACGAGCAGTACTTC
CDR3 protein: CASSYFSSYEQYF

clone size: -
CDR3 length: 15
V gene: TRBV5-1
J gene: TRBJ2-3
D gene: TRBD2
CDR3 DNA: TGCGCCAGCAGCCAGGGACTAGCGGGGACAGATACGCAGTATTTT
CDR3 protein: CASSQGLAGTDTQYF

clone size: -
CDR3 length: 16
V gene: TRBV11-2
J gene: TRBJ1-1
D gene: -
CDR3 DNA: TGTGCCAGCAGCTACCGGTGGGGGGGAGAGGACACTGAAGCTTTCTTT
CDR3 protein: CASSYRWGGEDTEAFF

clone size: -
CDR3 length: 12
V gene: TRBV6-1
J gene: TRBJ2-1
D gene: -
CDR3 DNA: TGTGCCAGCAGGGACCAGCGGAGGGAGCAGTTCTTC
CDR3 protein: CASRDQRREQFF

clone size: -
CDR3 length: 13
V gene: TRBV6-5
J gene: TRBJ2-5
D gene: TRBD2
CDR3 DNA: TGTGCCAGCGCGGGGGGGCTGCAAGAGACCCAGTACTTC
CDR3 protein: CASAGGLQETQYF

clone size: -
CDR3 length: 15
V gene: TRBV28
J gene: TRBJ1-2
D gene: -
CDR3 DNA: TGTGCCAGCAGTCCCCTGGGGGCTGGGTACTATGGCTACACCTTC
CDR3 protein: CASSPLGAGYYGYTF

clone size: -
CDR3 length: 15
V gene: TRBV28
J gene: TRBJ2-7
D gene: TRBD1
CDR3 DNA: TGTGCCAGCAGGCGTCAGGGACAGGGGACGAGCGAGCAGTACTTC
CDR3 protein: CASRRQGQGTSEQYF

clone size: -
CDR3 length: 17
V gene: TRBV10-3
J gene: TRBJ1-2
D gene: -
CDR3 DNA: TGTGCCATCAGTGAGTCAGCGTTTGCAGGGTCTAACTATGGCTACACCTTC
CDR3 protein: CAISESAFAGSNYGYTF